The next 20 T cell receptor beta chains were all read from a single sample in a study of T cell clonotyping in hematopoietic cell transplantation. TCRdb's copy holds only in-frame clones and misses some; the assay was immunoSEQ multiplex PCR. The sample consists of 16,000 or so clones, approximately 91% of them appearing once. The sequencing input was peripheral blood mononuclear cells. These receptors came from a man aged 35 to 55 in good health. Some clones in this sample may be carry-over from other donors' samples.

This rearrangement joins TRBV19 to TRBJ1-1; D perhaps matches TRBD1 (5 bases). CDR1 and CDR2 from the germline V gene are LNHDA and SQIVND (reference sequence). The CDR3 totals 11 residues. The CDR3 loop reads CASDRNTEAFF. Written as DNA, the CDR3 is TGTGCTTCAGACAGAAACACTGAAGCTTTCTTT.

The chain joins TRBV28 to TRBJ2-7; a possible D gene is TRBD2 (6 bases). Germline CDR1 reads MDHEN; CDR2 reads SYDVKM. The CDR3 covers 16 residues. V dropped 5 bases and J dropped 4 bases, with 21 bases sitting between them. CDR3 region: CASSPHSGTDKYEQYF. DNA for the CDR3: TGTGCCAGCAGTCCGCACTCCGGGACTGATAAATACGAGCAGTACTTC.

The CDR3 sequence is CASSLGQAHYGYTF. In DNA form, the CDR3 reads TGTGCCAGCAGCTTAGGACAGGCTCACTATGGCTACACCTTC. The genes are TRBV11-2 and TRBJ1-2; maybe TRBD1 (6 bases). V gave up 1 base and J gave up 3 bases, with 9 bases separating them. The germline CDR1 and CDR2 sequences are SGHAT and FQNNGV. CDR3 length equals 14 residues.

This chain connects TRBV9 to TRBJ2-7, with TRBD1 identical over 10 bases. Per the germline V gene, CDR1 is SGDLS and CDR2 is YYNGEE. J was trimmed by 4 bases and V by 0 bases; bases with no gene match: 4. The CDR3 has 15 amino acids. This CDR3 is CASSVASDRGYEQYF. Here the CDR3 DNA reads TGTGCCAGCAGCGTAGCTTCGGACAGGGGGTACGAGCAGTACTTC.

DNA of the CDR3: TGTGCCAGCAGCCCTCCTGGGGGCTCATGGACCATATATTTT. Protein sequence: CASSPPGGSWTIYF. The V and J genes are TRBV7-9 and TRBJ1-3; perhaps TRBD1 as D (6 bases). Germline-derived CDR1 and CDR2 are SEHNR and FQNEAQ (reference sequence). V lost 5 bases to trimming and J lost 10 bases, with 18 bases between them. CDR3 length: 14 amino acids. Drawing the rest from reference TRBV7-9 and TRBJ1-3, the complete variable domain is DTGVSQNPRHKITKRGQNVTFRCDPISEHNRLYWYRQTLGQGPEFLTYFQNEAQLEKSRLLSDRFSAERPKGSFSTLEIQRTEQGDSAMYLCASSPPGGSWTIYFGEGSWLTVV.

The chain couples TRBV4-1 to TRBJ1-4, with 8 nucleotides matching TRBD1. The CDR3 contains 14 residues. The V segment lost 3 bases and the J segment 7 bases; nucleotides outside the gene matches: 4. CDR1 MGHRA and CDR2 YSYEKL come from the germline V gene. In DNA form, the CDR3 reads TGCGCCAGCAGCCAGGGGACAGGACGTGAAAAACTGTTTTTT. This translates into CASSQGTGREKLFF.

This chain uses TRBV4-3 with TRBJ2-2; D gene ambiguous. The CDR3 is 12 amino acids. Germline loops: CDR1 LGHNA, CDR2 YSLEER. V was shortened by 3 bases and J by 7 bases, with 6 bases between the two germline ends. Here the CDR3 reads CASSHTDGELFF. CDR3 coding DNA: TGCGCCAGCAGCCACACCGACGGGGAGCTGTTTTTT.

The rearrangement links TRBV27 to TRBJ2-6, with D perhaps TRBD2 (6 bases). V lost 7 bases to trimming and J lost 2 bases, with 12 bases between them. The CDR3 is 15 residues long. Germline assignment: CDR1 MNHEY and CDR2 SMNVEV (reference sequence). The DNA for the CDR3 is TGTGCCAGCACCCAGGGACTTCCTGGGGCCAACGTCCTGACTTTC. Translation gives CASTQGLPGANVLTF.

Only a few counts were recorded for this clone. This sequence joins TRBV15 and TRBJ2-7; D is ambiguous. In germline, CDR1 is LNHNV, CDR2 YYDKDF (reference sequence). CDR3 length: 15 amino acids. Trimming removed 3 bases from V and 1 base from J, with 13 bases in between. This CDR3 reads CATSSPDGSSYEQYF. In DNA form, the CDR3 reads TGTGCCACCAGCAGTCCAGACGGCTCTTCCTACGAGCAGTACTTC.

This clone was recorded only once. This sequence joins TRBV7-9 and TRBJ2-7; 12 bases are shared with TRBD2. Germline V lookup: CDR1 SEHNR, CDR2 FQNEAQ (reference sequence). CDR3 length equals 18 residues. J lost 2 bases, V lost 5 bases, and 13 bases had no gene match. The CDR3, as DNA: TGTGCCAGCAGCACCGGGACTAGCGGGTCAGGTCGGACCTACGAGCAGTACTTC. Amino acid sequence: CASSTGTSGSGRTYEQYF.

V usage is TRBV27 and J usage is TRBJ2-7, with TRBD2 identical over 14 bases. Per germline, CDR1 MNHEY and CDR2 SMNVEV (reference sequence). This CDR3 comprises 15 residues. Trimming cost V 6 bases and J 5 bases; bases outside gene matches: 6. The CDR3 spells CASSRLAGGSDEQYF. Written as DNA, the CDR3 is TGTGCCAGCAGCCGACTAGCGGGAGGGAGCGACGAGCAGTACTTC.

The V and J genes are TRBV19 and TRBJ2-7, with 8 positions matching TRBD1. V gave up 0 bases and J gave up 2 bases; unmatched junction bases: 9. CDR1 and CDR2 (germline): LNHDA, SQIVND (reference sequence). This CDR3 region has 17 residues. CDR3 amino acids: CASSIDMAGQAPYEQYF. In DNA form, the CDR3 reads TGTGCCAGTAGTATAGATATGGCGGGACAGGCACCCTACGAGCAGTACTTC.

The chain joins TRBV25-1 to TRBJ1-5; 8 nucleotides agree with TRBD1. In germline, CDR1 is MGHDK, CDR2 SYGVNS. This CDR3 has 15 residues. Trimming at V came to 1 base and at J to 5 bases, leaving 4 bases not matched to a gene. Here the CDR3 reads CASSESVTGDQPQHF. The CDR3 DNA reads TGTGCCAGCAGTGAATCTGTGACAGGGGATCAGCCCCAGCATTTT.

The CDR3: CASSQPYSTDRPGYEQYF. As DNA, the CDR3 is TGTGCCAGCAGCCAACCGTATAGCACGGACAGGCCGGGGTACGAGCAGTACTTC. The V call is TRBV4-2, the J call TRBJ2-7, with 7 bases aligning to TRBD1. In germline, CDR1 is LGHNA, CDR2 YNFKEQ. V gave up 2 bases and J gave up 4 bases; unmatched junction bases: 17. CDR3 length: 18 residues.

The rearrangement links TRBV29-1 to TRBJ1-2; 10 bases align to TRBD1. The CDR3 contains 16 residues. Germline V lookup: CDR1 SQVTM, CDR2 ANQGSEA. The V gene end was trimmed by 5 bases and the J gene end by 8 bases; junction bases not matched to a gene: 17. CDR3 in amino acids: CSVSSFGQGDGGGYTF. DNA of the CDR3: TGCAGCGTTTCGTCGTTCGGACAGGGGGATGGGGGGGGCTACACCTTC.

The rearrangement links TRBV30 to TRBJ1-4; no clear D. Germline CDR1 and CDR2: GTSNPN and SVGIG (reference sequence). V dropped 0 bases and J dropped 4 bases, with 6 bases sitting between them. The CDR3 is 13 residues long. CDR3 residues: CAWSVQYNEKLFF. The CDR3 DNA sequence: TGTGCCTGGAGTGTACAGTATAATGAAAAACTGTTTTTT.

The chain links TRBV30 to TRBJ2-6; D is ambiguous. This CDR3 region has 14 residues. Trimming removed 4 bases from V and 0 bases from J, with 7 bases in between. Per the germline V gene, CDR1 is GTSNPN and CDR2 is SVGIG (reference sequence). CDR3 amino acids: CAWKDHSGANVLTF. CDR3 in DNA: TGTGCCTGGAAGGATCACTCTGGGGCCAACGTCCTGACTTTC.

The rearrangement joins TRBV28 to TRBJ1-2; possibly TRBD1 for D (5 bases). The V end lost 5 bases, the J end lost 4 bases, and 14 bases lay between the germline ends. CDR3 length equals 14 residues. Germline CDR1 and CDR2: MDHEN and SYDVKM. The CDR3 DNA is TGTGCCAGCAGTCCCCAGACAGCTCTCTATGGCTACACCTTC. Encoded protein: CASSPQTALYGYTF.

This clone was picked up one time. The chain couples TRBV5-6 to TRBJ1-1; 7 bases are shared with TRBD1. CDR3 length equals 15 residues. Looked up from germline, CDR1 is SGHDT and CDR2 is YYEEEE. With 5 bases clipped from V and 5 bases from J, the junction kept 12 bases outside the gene matches. The DNA for the CDR3 is TGTGCCAGCAGTCCAATCGACAGGGTTGGGACTGAAGCTTTCTTT. Translated: CASSPIDRVGTEAFF. Based on the CDR3 plus reference TRBV5-6 and TRBJ1-1, the full variable domain is DAGVTQSPTHLIKTRGQQVTLRCSPKSGHDTVSWYQQALGQGPQFIFQYYEEEERQRGNFPDRFSGHQFPNYSSELNVNALLLGDSALYLCASSPIDRVGTEAFFGQGTRLTVV.

The sample holds one count of this clone. V gene TRBV19 combines with J gene TRBJ2-1; TRBD2 agrees at 10 bases. V lost 5 bases and J lost 4; bases outside the gene matches: 8. Per the germline V gene, CDR1 is LNHDA and CDR2 is SQIVND (reference sequence). The CDR3 contains 16 residues. CDR3 sequence: CASSYETSGIYNEQFF. The CDR3 coding sequence is TGTGCCAGTAGTTACGAAACTAGCGGGATTTACAATGAGCAGTTCTTC.